This T cell receptor (beta chain) was observed in a study of T cell responses to AZD1222 COVID-19 vaccine. Study-level results: Mostly white British, mostly female donors; authors suggested clonal diversity may be underestimated.

Trimming removed 3 bases from V and 1 base from J, with 7 bases in between. The V gene's germline CDR1 is MNHEY and CDR2 SMNVEV (reference sequence). The CDR3 runs to 14 residues. In the case of this clone: The antigen is unknown.

Clones were sequenced by immunoSEQ multiplex PCR, and TCRdb holds only the in-frame ones, with some missing. Of fewer than 150,000 clones listed, more than 75% are singletons. The V and J genes are TRBV27 and TRBJ1-5; weak D call: TRBD1 (6 bases). The material was peripheral blood, obtained on day 0 of AZD1222 vaccination. The TCR comes from an adult in good health. CDR3 nucleotide sequence: TGTGCCAGCAGTTTCAGGGGAAGCAATCAGCCCCAGCATTTT. Its translation is CASSFRGSNQPQHF.